This section outlines one T cell receptor (beta chain) sequence together with its context. This clonotype was observed a few times. Its antigen is still unknown. It has no much larger one-base neighbor in the sample; base qualities were not kept. These data come from a study of response to subunit inactivated influenza vaccine (dated by TCRdb to the late 2010s). For context, the study as a whole: To follow how T cells responded to a trivalent subunit inactivated influenza vaccine, the researchers relied on deep quantitative profiling of the T cell receptor repertoire.

Summary of the overall study and its limitations: It was suggested by the authors that each seasonal influenza vaccination may recruit only a limited number of new T cells.

According to the germline V gene, CDR1 reads SGHVS and CDR2 reads FNYEAQ. Measured from the cysteine to the phenylalanine, the CDR3 is 15 residues long. Only the CDR3 portion is preserved as DNA: 45 bases, with reading frame beginning at the first base. V is reduced by 1 base and J by 7 bases, leaving a spacing of 13 bases between them. Receptor libraries were prepared by RT-PCR. Sequencer: Illumina HiSeq 2500. Using fastp trimming at Q25 and MiXCR clonotype assembly, TCRdb reanalyzed the public sequencing data and kept in-frame beta chains. Rows matching on CDR3 protein sequence are summarized as one entry with the most common DNA and genes. For this sample there are roughly 670,000 distinct CDR3 sequences; about 15% appear just once. The top ten clonotypes cover 6.5% to 8% of the sample.

This clonotype originated in a man aged 45 to 65 who received an inactivated influenza vaccine. Donor details come from another sample of the same person, matched by shared clones. The receptor chain draws on TRBV7-6 and TRBJ1-4; tentative D gene TRBD1, with 5 bases matching. The specimen was PBMCs from blood, collected 14 to 15 days before vaccination. The DNA reads TGTGCCAGCAGCTTAGACCGTCAGGGTAGTGAAAAACTGTTTTTT. This gives the protein CASSLDRQGSEKLFF. The variable domain in full, with residues beyond the CDR3 obtained from the reference TRBV7-6 and TRBJ1-4 genes, is GAGVSQSPRYKVTKRGQDVALRCDPISGHVSLYWYRQALGQGPEFLTYFNYEAQQDKSGLPNDRFSAERPEGSISTLTIQRTEQRDSAMYRCASSLDRQGSEKLFFGSGTQLSVL.